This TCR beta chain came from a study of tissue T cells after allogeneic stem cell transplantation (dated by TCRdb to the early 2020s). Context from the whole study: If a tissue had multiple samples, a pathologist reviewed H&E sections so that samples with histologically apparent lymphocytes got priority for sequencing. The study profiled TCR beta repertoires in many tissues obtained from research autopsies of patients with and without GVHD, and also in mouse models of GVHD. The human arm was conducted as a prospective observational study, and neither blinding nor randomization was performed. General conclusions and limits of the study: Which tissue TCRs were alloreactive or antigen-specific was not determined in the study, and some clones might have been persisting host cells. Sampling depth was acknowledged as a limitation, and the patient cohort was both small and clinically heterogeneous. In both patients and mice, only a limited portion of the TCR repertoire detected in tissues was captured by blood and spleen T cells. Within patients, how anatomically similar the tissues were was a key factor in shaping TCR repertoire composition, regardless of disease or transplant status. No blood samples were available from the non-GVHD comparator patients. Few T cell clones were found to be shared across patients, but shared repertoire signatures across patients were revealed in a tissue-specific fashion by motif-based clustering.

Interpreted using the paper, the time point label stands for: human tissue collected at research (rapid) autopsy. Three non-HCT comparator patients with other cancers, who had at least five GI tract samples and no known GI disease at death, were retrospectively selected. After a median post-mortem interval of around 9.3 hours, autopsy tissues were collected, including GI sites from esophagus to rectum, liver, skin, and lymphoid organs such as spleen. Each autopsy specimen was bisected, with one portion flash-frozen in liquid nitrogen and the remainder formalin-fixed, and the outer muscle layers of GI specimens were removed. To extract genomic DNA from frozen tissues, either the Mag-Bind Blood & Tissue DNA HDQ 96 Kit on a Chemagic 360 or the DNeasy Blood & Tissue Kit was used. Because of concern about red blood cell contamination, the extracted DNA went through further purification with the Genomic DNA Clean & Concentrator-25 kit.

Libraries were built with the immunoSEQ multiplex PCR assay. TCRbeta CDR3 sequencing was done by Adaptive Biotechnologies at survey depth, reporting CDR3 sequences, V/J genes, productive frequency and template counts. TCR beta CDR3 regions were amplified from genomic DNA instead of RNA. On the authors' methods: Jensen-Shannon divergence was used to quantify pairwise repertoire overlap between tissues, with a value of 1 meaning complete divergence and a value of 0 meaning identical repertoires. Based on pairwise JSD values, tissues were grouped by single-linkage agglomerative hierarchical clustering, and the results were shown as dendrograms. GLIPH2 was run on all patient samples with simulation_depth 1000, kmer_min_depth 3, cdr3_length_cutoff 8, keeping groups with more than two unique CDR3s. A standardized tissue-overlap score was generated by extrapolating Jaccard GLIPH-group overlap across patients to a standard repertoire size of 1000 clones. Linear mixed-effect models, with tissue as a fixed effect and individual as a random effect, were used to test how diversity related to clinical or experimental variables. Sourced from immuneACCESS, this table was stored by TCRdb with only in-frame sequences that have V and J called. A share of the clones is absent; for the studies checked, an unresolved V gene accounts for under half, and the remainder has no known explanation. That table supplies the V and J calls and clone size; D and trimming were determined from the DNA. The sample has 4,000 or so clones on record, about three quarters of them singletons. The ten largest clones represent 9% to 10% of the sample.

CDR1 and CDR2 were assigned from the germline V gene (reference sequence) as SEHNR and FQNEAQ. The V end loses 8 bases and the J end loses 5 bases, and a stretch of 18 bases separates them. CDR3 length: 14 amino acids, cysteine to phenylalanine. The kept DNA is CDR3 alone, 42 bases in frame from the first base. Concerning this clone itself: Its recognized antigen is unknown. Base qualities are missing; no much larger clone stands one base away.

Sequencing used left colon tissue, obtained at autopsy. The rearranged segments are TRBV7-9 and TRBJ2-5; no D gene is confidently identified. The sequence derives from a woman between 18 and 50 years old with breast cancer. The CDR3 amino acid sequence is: CASCLGAAVETQYF. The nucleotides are TGTGCCAGCTGCCTCGGAGCCGCCGTGGAGACCCAGTACTTC.